Many counts were recorded for the clone carrying this T cell receptor (beta chain). The antigen is unknown. At one end, the junction sequence differs from germline, possibly due to a read error. These data are taken from a study of T cells in Graves' hyperthyroidism and ophthalmopathy. Whole-study findings and limits: Ophthalmopathy was distinguished from stable hyperthyroidism by 13 V-J signatures.

It was RNA transcripts that yielded the amplified TCR beta CDR3 regions. HTBI primers were used for first-round RT-PCR of the TCR CDR3. Using its own MiXCR run on the multiplex PCR reads, TCRdb lists one record per CDR3 protein. Seen here are 640,000 or so distinct CDR3 sequences, roughly 14% observed once, and the top ten hold around 4.5%. The origin of this receptor is a woman aged 40 to 50 with Graves' ophthalmopathy. The sequenced material came from blood.

CDR3 DNA: TGTGCCAGCTCGTTTGACTCCTACGAGCAGTACTTC. It encodes CASSFDSYEQYF. The J gene is TRBJ2-7, the V gene TRBV5-1; D is uncertain. From germline, CDR1 is SGHRS and CDR2 YFSETQ. This CDR3 comprises 12 residues.